Below are 9 T cell receptor beta chains sequenced from a single sample in a study of T cell responses to AZD1222 COVID-19 vaccine. Assay used: immunoSEQ multiplex PCR; TCRdb lists only in-frame clones, some missing. The table lists 100,000 to 150,000 clones, 80% to 90% of them singletons. This material consisted of peripheral blood, taken on day 0 of AZD1222 vaccination. These receptors originate from an adult in good health.

The genes are TRBV27 and TRBJ2-7, with a tentative D call TRBD1 (6 bases). V was pared by 7 bases and J by 4 bases, with 20 bases between. Germline V gene sequence: CDR1 MNHEY, CDR2 SMNVEV (reference sequence). The CDR3 has 15 residues. In DNA, the CDR3 is TGTGCCAGCACCTTAGGTCAGGGGAGTTTGTACGAGCAGTACTTC. Its translation is CASTLGQGSLYEQYF.

The chain joins TRBV27 to TRBJ1-1; no firm D call. Germline CDR1 and CDR2: MNHEY and SMNVEV (reference sequence). This CDR3 spans 17 amino acids. V gave up 5 bases and J gave up 4 bases, with 23 bases separating them. The CDR3 nucleotides read TGTGCCAGCAGTCCCCCCAGTGGGCGCCAATGGGGCACTGAAGCTTTCTTT. Translation: CASSPPSGRQWGTEAFF.

This chain connects TRBV10-3 to TRBJ2-5; tentative D call: TRBD1 (6 bases). CDR1 is ENHRY and CDR2 is SYGVKD in the germline V gene. The CDR3 totals 13 residues. The V and J ends lost 6 bases and 5 bases respectively, with 13 bases between them. CDR3 bases: TGTGCCATCAGGGATGGGGGCTTGGAGACCCAGTACTTC. The encoded protein is CAIRDGGLETQYF.

This chain connects TRBV29-1 to TRBJ2-5; perhaps TRBD1 as D (6 bases). The CDR3 is 14 amino acids. Looked up from germline, CDR1 is SQVTM and CDR2 is ANQGSEA. V was trimmed by 6 bases and J by 3 bases, leaving 17 bases between them. Here the CDR3 reads CSVTRGNPKETQYF. CDR3 DNA sequence: TGCAGCGTCACTAGGGGGAACCCTAAAGAGACCCAGTACTTC. The variable domain in full, with the rest retrieved from reference TRBV29-1 and TRBJ2-5, is SAVISQKPSRDICQRGTSLTIQCQVDSQVTMMFWYRQQPGQSLTLIATANQGSEATYESGFVIDKFPISRPNLTFSTLTVSNMSPEDSSIYLCSVTRGNPKETQYFGPGTRLLVL.

The rearrangement joins TRBV29-1 to TRBJ2-3; no firm D call. Trimming stripped 6 bases from V and 1 base from J, with 8 bases between. Germline V lookup: CDR1 SQVTM, CDR2 ANQGSEA. This CDR3 comprises 12 residues. CDR3 bases: TGCAGCGTAATTCATGGCACAGATACGCAGTATTTT. Translation: CSVIHGTDTQYF.

The J gene is TRBJ2-1, the V gene TRBV18; weak D call: TRBD2 (6 bases). Germline V gives CDR1 KGHSH, CDR2 LQKENI. The CDR3 loop spans 17 amino acids. V shed 1 base and J shed 0 bases, with 13 bases lying between them. CDR3 loop: CASSPQTGLSSYNEQFF. DNA for the CDR3: TGTGCCAGCTCACCACAGACGGGACTGAGCTCCTACAATGAGCAGTTCTTC.

This clone has only one observation. V usage is TRBV19 and J usage is TRBJ2-3; TRBD2 matches 14 bases. J lost 5 bases, V lost 5 bases, and 6 bases had no gene match. CDR1 and CDR2 from the germline V gene are LNHDA and SQIVND (reference sequence). This CDR3 spans 16 amino acids. CDR3 DNA: TGTGCCAGTAGTTCCGCCGGGACTAGCGGGGGAGATACGCAGTATTTT. This gives the protein CASSSAGTSGGDTQYF.

The rearrangement uses TRBV6-5 and TRBJ2-7; D is unclear. The germline V gene has CDR1 MNHEY and CDR2 SVGAGI. V lost 6 bases and J lost 0, with 12 bases in between. CDR3 length equals 14 residues. CDR3 region: CASRPYPSSYEQYF. The DNA of the CDR3 is TGTGCCAGCAGGCCTTACCCCAGCTCCTACGAGCAGTACTTC.

The chain links TRBV7-9 to TRBJ2-3; 7 bases line up with TRBD1. This CDR3 has 16 amino acids. Per germline, CDR1 SEHNR and CDR2 FQNEAQ (reference sequence). Unmatched junction bases numbered 9, after V lost 5 bases and J lost 1 base. CDR3 in amino acids: CASSGGPGTGTDTQYF. The CDR3 DNA is TGTGCCAGCAGCGGGGGCCCCGGGACAGGCACAGATACGCAGTATTTT.